Below are 17 T cell receptor beta chains sequenced from a single sample in a study of Ad26.COV2.S vaccination and SARS-CoV-2 variants. Produced via immunoSEQ multiplex PCR; TCRdb's table is partial and in-frame only. The repertoire has about 350,000 clones, around 89% of them found once; the top ten carry 5%. Treatment described: some 20 received Ad26.COV2.S at low or high dose, single or two shots; roughly five received placebo; per-sample allocation not given. Following the first vaccine or placebo injection, samples were taken on day 63. The sample consisted of peripheral blood, taken in a trial of Ad26.COV2.S vaccine versus placebo. The receptors here all came from a person between 18 and 65 years old who received the Ad26.COV2.S COVID-19 vaccine or a placebo.

The CDR3: CASSQAASSYEQYF. CDR3 nucleotides: TGTGCCAGCAGCCAGGCGGCTAGCTCCTACGAGCAGTACTTC. The chain joins TRBV3-1 (or the pseudogene TRBV3-2) to TRBJ2-7, with no clear D. Germline V CDR1 and CDR2: LGHDT, YNNKEL (reference sequence). Trimming removed 3 bases from V and 0 bases from J, with 9 bases in between. This CDR3 is 14 amino acids long.

The CDR3 protein is CASSFPYQETQYF. The CDR3 region has the DNA TGTGCCAGCAGCTTCCCGTACCAAGAGACCCAGTACTTC. The rearrangement joins TRBV11-2 to TRBJ2-5; no definite D call. This CDR3 spans 13 amino acids. V lost 3 bases to trimming and J lost 0 bases, with 5 bases between them. From germline, CDR1 is SGHAT and CDR2 FQNNGV.

This clone was observed a few times. CDR3 protein: CASTIGFGDEQFF. The CDR3 nucleotides read TGTGCCAGCACGATTGGATTCGGAGATGAGCAGTTCTTC. V gene TRBV2 combines with J gene TRBJ2-1; D not resolved. Germline V gene data show CDR1 as SNHLY and CDR2 as FYNNEI. The V end was cut by 7 bases, the J end by 8 bases, with 15 bases between. The CDR3 consists of 13 residues.

V usage is TRBV5-6 and J usage is TRBJ2-2; D is uncertain. CDR3 length: 12 amino acids. Per the germline V gene, CDR1 is SGHDT and CDR2 is YYEEEE. The germline V and J ends were trimmed by 4 bases and 4 bases, with 5 bases remaining between them. The CDR3 here is CASSRVTGELFF. For the CDR3, the DNA is TGTGCCAGCAGCAGGGTCACCGGGGAGCTGTTTTTT.

The chain recombines TRBV5-1 with TRBJ2-1; tentatively, D is TRBD2 (7 bases). V shed 0 bases and J shed 7 bases, with 26 bases lying between them. The CDR3 sequence is 19 residues long. CDR1 is SGHRS, CDR2 YFSETQ, per germline. The CDR3 DNA follows: TGCGCCAGCAGCTTGGTCTCGGGGGGCGCGGGAAGGGCGGGAAATGAGCAGTTCTTC. It is translated as CASSLVSGGAGRAGNEQFF.

The chain recombines TRBV5-8 with TRBJ1-5, with a possible D match to TRBD1 (6 bases). The V end lost 0 bases, the J end lost 5 bases, and 9 bases lay between the germline ends. CDR1 and CDR2 (germline): SGHTS, YDEGEE. The CDR3 sequence is 14 residues long. The CDR3 here is CASSLVTGHQPQHF. DNA for the CDR3: TGTGCCAGCAGCTTGGTGACAGGACATCAGCCCCAGCATTTT. The entire variable domain, with the rest obtained from reference TRBV5-8 and TRBJ1-5, is as follows: EAGVTQSPTHLIKTRGQQATLRCSPISGHTSVYWYQQALGLGLQFLLWYDEGEERNRGNFPPRFSGRQFPNYSSELNVNALELEDSALYLCASSLVTGHQPQHFGDGTRLSIL.

The rearrangement joins TRBV7-6 to TRBJ2-1; D is unclear. Per the germline V gene, CDR1 is SGHVS and CDR2 is FNYEAQ. The CDR3 has 11 amino acids. Trimming removed 3 bases from V and 8 bases from J, with 5 bases in between. The CDR3 nucleotides are TGTGCCAGCAGCTTGATGGATGAGCAGTTCTTC. Protein product: CASSLMDEQFF.

The V call is TRBV9, the J call TRBJ2-3; TRBD1 or TRBD2 may be the D gene (5 bases each). The CDR3 runs 13 residues. The V gene lost 0 bases and the J gene lost 4 bases, with 6 bases spanning the gap. Germline CDR1 reads SGDLS; CDR2 reads YYNGEE. CDR3 in DNA: TGTGCCAGCAGCGTAGGGGGACCAGATACGCAGTATTTT. Amino acids: CASSVGGPDTQYF.

This chain uses TRBV6-5 with TRBJ2-2; TRBD1 is a possible D gene (6 bases). The length of the CDR3 is 15 residues. Per germline, CDR1 MNHEY and CDR2 SVGAGI. The V end lost 4 bases, the J end lost 6 bases, and 15 bases lay between the germline ends. The chain's CDR3 is CASSLTRGVAGELFF. The CDR3 coding sequence is TGTGCCAGCAGTTTAACCAGGGGAGTCGCCGGGGAGCTGTTTTTT.

This clone was seen just once. The chain combines TRBV19 with TRBJ2-3, with 11 bases lining up with TRBD2. With V trimmed by 5 bases and J by 5 bases, 9 bases remained unmatched. This CDR3 has 16 amino acids. The germline CDR1 and CDR2 sequences are LNHDA and SQIVND (reference sequence). The DNA of the CDR3 is TGTGCCAGTAGTCCGGTTAGCGGGAGGGCCAGAGATACGCAGTATTTT. Translated, it gives CASSPVSGRARDTQYF.

The chain is built from TRBV6-4 and TRBJ1-2, with D unclear. CDR1 MRHNA and CDR2 SNTAGT come from the germline V gene. V shed 0 bases and J shed 5 bases, with 7 bases lying between them. The CDR3 spans 13 residues. The CDR3 sequence: CASSDSRGYGYTF. DNA for the CDR3: TGTGCCAGCAGTGACTCGAGAGGGTATGGCTACACCTTC.

This clone was seen only once. The genes are TRBV15 and TRBJ2-2; D is undetermined. The CDR3 length is 14 residues. Germline V CDR1 and CDR2: LNHNV, YYDKDF (reference sequence). V dropped 1 base and J dropped 1 base, with 4 bases sitting between them. The CDR3 region is CATSRVRNTGELFF. Written as DNA, the CDR3 is TGTGCCACCAGCAGAGTCAGGAACACCGGGGAGCTGTTTTTT.

The chain joins TRBV30 to TRBJ2-1; D uncertain. Germline V gives CDR1 GTSNPN, CDR2 SVGIG (reference sequence). V shed 6 bases and J shed 0 bases, with 12 bases lying between them. The CDR3 sequence is 14 residues long. As DNA, the CDR3 is TGTGCCTGTATTCCACAGAGCTCCTACAATGAGCAGTTCTTC. This gives the protein CACIPQSSYNEQFF. Supplemented by reference TRBV30 and TRBJ2-1, the full variable domain reads SQTIHQWPATLVQPVGSPLSLECTVEGTSNPNLYWYRQAAGRGLQLLFYSVGIGQISSEVPQNLSASRPQDRQFILSSKKLLLSDSGFYLCACIPQSSYNEQFFGPGTRLTVL.

The chain has TRBV6-2 or TRBV6-3 and TRBJ2-4; 8 nucleotides match TRBD1. Germline trimming cut 2 bases from V and 2 bases from J; bases unmatched to any gene: 8. The CDR3 covers 17 residues. Germline V gives CDR1 MNHEY, CDR2 SVGEGT. This CDR3 reads CASSYDWTGQTKNIQYF. The DNA for the CDR3 is TGTGCCAGCAGTTACGACTGGACAGGGCAAACCAAAAACATTCAGTACTTC.

This clone was recorded a few times. The rearrangement joins TRBV7-9 to TRBJ1-6; D not resolved. The CDR3 length is 12 residues. From germline, CDR1 is SEHNR and CDR2 FQNEAQ (reference sequence). Between the trimmed V and J ends, which lost 6 bases and 8 bases, there was a span of 8 bases. The CDR3 sequence is CASRGIDSPLHF. The CDR3 DNA reads TGTGCCAGCAGGGGGATTGATTCACCCCTCCACTTT.

The chain uses TRBV6-2 or TRBV6-3 and TRBJ1-5; D is unresolved. The V end was cut by 0 bases, the J end by 3 bases, with 9 bases between. The germline CDR1 and CDR2 sequences are MNHEY and SVGEGT. This CDR3 is 15 amino acids long. The chain's CDR3 is CASSYSGRINQPQHF. The DNA of the CDR3 is TGTGCCAGCAGTTACTCGGGCAGGATCAATCAGCCCCAGCATTTT.

The chain employs TRBV24-1 and TRBJ2-2, with D maybe TRBD2 (6 bases). The CDR3 spans 15 residues. V shed 4 bases and J shed 7 bases, with 15 bases lying between them. Germline V gives CDR1 KGHDR, CDR2 SFDVKD. The CDR3 nucleotides are TGTGCCACCAGTGACCCCCGACTAGGAAGCGGGGAGCTGTTTTTT. It is translated as CATSDPRLGSGELFF.